The 5 T cell receptor beta chains below come from one sample, sequenced in a study of CD4 T cells in relation to SARS-CoV-2 and coronaviruses. Their recognized antigens are unknown. Before the COVID-19 pandemic, during about 2011-2019, CD4+ T cells were taken from unexposed donors. The cells were cultured for around ten days before CD4+ T cells were isolated. The repertoire was sequenced with immunoSEQ multiplex PCR; TCRdb's copy has only in-frame clones and lacks some. The data show more than 25,000 clones, about 78% seen once. Sequenced input: CD4+ T cells from PBMCs, cultured in vitro. Receptors originate from a human donor in good health.

CDR3 residues: CASSFLAGGPGDTQYF. The CDR3 region has the DNA TGTGCCAGCAGCTTCCTAGCGGGGGGGCCCGGAGATACGCAGTATTTT. The V gene is TRBV5-6, the J gene TRBJ2-3, with 12 bases identical to TRBD2. Germline V gene sequence: CDR1 SGHDT, CDR2 YYEEEE. This CDR3 is built from 16 residues. The ends lost 2 bases at V and 5 bases at J; junction bases unmatched: 6. Full variable domain (remainder filled in from reference TRBV5-6 and TRBJ2-3): DAGVTQSPTHLIKTRGQQVTLRCSPKSGHDTVSWYQQALGQGPQFIFQYYEEEERQRGNFPDRFSGHQFPNYSSELNVNALLLGDSALYLCASSFLAGGPGDTQYFGPGTRLTVL.

The chain employs TRBV7-2 and TRBJ1-5; D is unresolved. Trimming pared 5 bases from V and 0 bases from J, leaving 17 bases between. The CDR3 spans 17 residues. Per the germline V gene, CDR1 is SGHTA and CDR2 is FQGNSA. In DNA, the CDR3 is TGTGCCAGCAGCGCTATATACTCCCCCTATAGCAATCAGCCCCAGCATTTT. Translated: CASSAIYSPYSNQPQHF.

The rearrangement joins TRBV5-1 to TRBJ2-7; no clear D gene. The CDR3 is 14 amino acids. CDR1 is SGHRS and CDR2 is YFSETQ in the germline V gene. Trimming took 2 bases from V and 0 from J, leaving 9 bases between them. CDR3 sequence (DNA): TGCGCCAGCAGCTTCTTCACAAGCTCCTACGAGCAGTACTTC. This encodes CASSFFTSSYEQYF.

The J gene is TRBJ1-1, the V gene TRBV4-1; D not certain. V shed 0 bases and J shed 1 base, with 21 bases lying between them. CDR1 and CDR2 (germline): MGHRA, YSYEKL. The CDR3 spans 19 residues. The CDR3 loop reads CASSQDIQAPGRKNTEAFF. In DNA form, the CDR3 reads TGCGCCAGCAGCCAAGATATCCAGGCCCCGGGTAGGAAGAACACTGAAGCTTTCTTT.

J is TRBJ1-4 and V is TRBV30, with D unresolved. CDR3 length: 14 residues. Germline V gene data show CDR1 as GTSNPN and CDR2 as SVGIG (reference sequence). V lost 3 bases to trimming and J lost 4 bases, with 12 bases between them. The CDR3 DNA reads as TGTGCCTGGAGGCCCGGGTCCAATAATGAAAAACTGTTTTTT. It specifies CAWRPGSNNEKLFF.